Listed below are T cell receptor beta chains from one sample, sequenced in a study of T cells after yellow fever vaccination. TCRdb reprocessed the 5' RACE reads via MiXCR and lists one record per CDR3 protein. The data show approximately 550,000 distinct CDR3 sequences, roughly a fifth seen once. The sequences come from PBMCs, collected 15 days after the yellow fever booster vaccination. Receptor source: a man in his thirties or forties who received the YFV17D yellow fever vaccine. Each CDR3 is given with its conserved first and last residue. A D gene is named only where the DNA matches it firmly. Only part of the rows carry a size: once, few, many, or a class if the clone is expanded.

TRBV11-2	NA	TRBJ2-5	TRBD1	CASSLTSVRGFVETQYF	TGTGCCAGCAGCTTAACTTCGGTCAGGGGGTTTGTGGAGACCCAGTACTTC
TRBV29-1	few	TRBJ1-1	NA	CSVGGVVNTEAFF	TGCAGCGTAGGAGGTGTTGTGAACACTGAAGCTTTCTTT
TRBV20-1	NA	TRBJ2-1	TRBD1	CSAGDRGNEQFF	TGCAGTGCTGGGGACAGGGGAAATGAGCAGTTCTTC
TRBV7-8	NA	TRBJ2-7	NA	CASSLSLGTYEQYF	TGTGCCAGCAGCTTAAGTCTAGGGACCTACGAGCAGTACTTC
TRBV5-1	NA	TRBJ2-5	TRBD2	CASSLGASGRSETQYF	TGCGCCAGCAGCTTGGGGGCTAGCGGGAGAAGTGAGACCCAGTACTTC
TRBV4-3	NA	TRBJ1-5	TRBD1	CASSEGTGQNQPQHF	TGCGCCAGCAGCGAAGGGACAGGGCAAAATCAGCCCCAGCATTTT
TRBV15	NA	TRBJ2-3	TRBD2	CATSRDSASGSTDTQYF	TGTGCCACCAGCAGAGATTCCGCTAGCGGTAGCACAGATACGCAGTATTTT
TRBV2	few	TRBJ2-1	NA	CASSVDIRESSYNEQFF	TGTGCCAGCAGTGTCGATATTAGGGAAAGCTCCTACAATGAGCAGTTCTTC
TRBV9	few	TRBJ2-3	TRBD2	CASSLAGVSTDTQYF	TGTGCCAGCAGCCTAGCGGGAGTTAGCACAGATACGCAGTATTTT
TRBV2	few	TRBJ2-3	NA	CASSDVRPGRDTQYF	TGTGCCAGCAGTGATGTTCGTCCTGGGAGGGATACGCAGTATTTT
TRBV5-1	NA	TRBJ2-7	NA	CASSLNSENYEQYF	TGCGCCAGCAGCTTGAACAGTGAAAACTACGAGCAGTACTTC
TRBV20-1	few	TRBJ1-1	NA	CSAHVLEAFF	TGCAGTGCCCACGTCTTGGAAGCTTTCTTT
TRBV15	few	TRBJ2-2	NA	CATSRVGVNTGELFF	TGTGCCACCAGCAGAGTAGGCGTGAACACCGGGGAGCTGTTTTTT
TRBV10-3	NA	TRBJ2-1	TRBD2	CAIRGDWGRVYNEQFF	TGTGCCATCAGAGGGGATTGGGGGAGGGTCTACAATGAGCAGTTCTTC
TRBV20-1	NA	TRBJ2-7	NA	CSADSPGFPYEQYF	TGCAGTGCCGATTCCCCTGGGTTCCCCTACGAGCAGTACTTC